The sequence of this T cell receptor beta chain was determined in a study of identical twins. TCRdb reanalysed the 5' RACE reads using MiXCR and keeps one entry per CDR3 protein. The profile shows roughly 280,000 distinct CDR3 sequences, less than 9.5% of them singletons. V was shortened by 1 base and J by 10 bases, with 11 bases between the two germline ends. CDR3 length equals 13 residues. Germline values: CDR1 LGHNA, CDR2 YSLEER. This clonotype was detected ten times or more. The same sample was also studied in work on yellow fever vaccine responses in identical twins.

The genes are TRBV4-3 and TRBJ2-1, with D tentatively TRBD1 or TRBD2 (5 bases each). The clonotype was recovered from a woman aged 18-29 years in good health. Sequencing input: CD8+ T cells sorted from blood. The CDR3 sequence is CASSQGRWGEQFF. CDR3 sequence (DNA): TGCGCCAGCAGCCAAGGCCGTTGGGGGGAGCAGTTCTTC.